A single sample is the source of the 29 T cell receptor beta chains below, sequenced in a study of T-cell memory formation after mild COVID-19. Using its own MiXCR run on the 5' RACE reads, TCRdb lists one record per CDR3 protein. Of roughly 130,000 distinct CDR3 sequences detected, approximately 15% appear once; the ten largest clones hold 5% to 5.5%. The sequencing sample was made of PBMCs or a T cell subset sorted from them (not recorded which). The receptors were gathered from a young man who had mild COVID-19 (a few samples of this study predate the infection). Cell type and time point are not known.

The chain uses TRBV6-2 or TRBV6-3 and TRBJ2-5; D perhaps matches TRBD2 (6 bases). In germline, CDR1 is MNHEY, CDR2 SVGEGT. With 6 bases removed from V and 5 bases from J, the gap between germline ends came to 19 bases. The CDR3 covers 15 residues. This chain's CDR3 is CASSPGLFEVETQYF. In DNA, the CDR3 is TGTGCCAGCAGCCCGGGACTGTTCGAGGTCGAGACCCAGTACTTC.

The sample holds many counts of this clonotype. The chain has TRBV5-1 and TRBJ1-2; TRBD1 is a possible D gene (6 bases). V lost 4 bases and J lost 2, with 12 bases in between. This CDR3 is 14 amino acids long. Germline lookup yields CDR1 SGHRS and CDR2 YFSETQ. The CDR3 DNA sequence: TGCGCCAGCAGCGCATCCACAGGGAACTATGGCTACACCTTC. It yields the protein CASSASTGNYGYTF.

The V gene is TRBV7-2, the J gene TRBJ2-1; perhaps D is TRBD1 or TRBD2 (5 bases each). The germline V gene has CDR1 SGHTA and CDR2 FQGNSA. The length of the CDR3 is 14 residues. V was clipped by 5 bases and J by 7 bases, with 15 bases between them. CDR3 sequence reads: CASSVSLGDNEQFF. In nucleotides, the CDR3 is TGTGCCAGCAGCGTCTCCTTGGGGGATAATGAGCAGTTCTTC.

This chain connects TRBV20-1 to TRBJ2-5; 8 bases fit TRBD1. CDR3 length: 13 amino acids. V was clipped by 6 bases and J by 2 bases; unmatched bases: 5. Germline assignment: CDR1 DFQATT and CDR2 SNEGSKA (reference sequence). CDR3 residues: CSAPQGAQETQYF. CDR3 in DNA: TGCAGTGCACCTCAGGGGGCTCAAGAGACCCAGTACTTC.

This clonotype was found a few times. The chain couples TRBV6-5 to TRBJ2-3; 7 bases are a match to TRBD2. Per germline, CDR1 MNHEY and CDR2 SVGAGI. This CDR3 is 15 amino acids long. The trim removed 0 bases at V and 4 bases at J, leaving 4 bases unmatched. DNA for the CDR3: TGTGCCAGCAGTTACTCTGCGGGGGTCGCAGATACGCAGTATTTT. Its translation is CASSYSAGVADTQYF.

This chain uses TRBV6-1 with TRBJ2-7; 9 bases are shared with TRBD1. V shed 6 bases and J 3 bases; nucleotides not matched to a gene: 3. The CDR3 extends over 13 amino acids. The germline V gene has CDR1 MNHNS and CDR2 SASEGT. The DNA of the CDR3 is TGTGCCAGCAGGAAGGACAGGGGCTACGAGCAGTACGTC. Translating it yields CASRKDRGYEQYV.

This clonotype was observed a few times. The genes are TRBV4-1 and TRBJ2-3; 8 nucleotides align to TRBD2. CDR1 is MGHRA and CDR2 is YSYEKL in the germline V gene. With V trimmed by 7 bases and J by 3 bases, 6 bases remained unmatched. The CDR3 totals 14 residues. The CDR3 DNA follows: TGCGCCAGCACCATTAGCGGGGCGACAGATACGCAGTATTTT. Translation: CASTISGATDTQYF.

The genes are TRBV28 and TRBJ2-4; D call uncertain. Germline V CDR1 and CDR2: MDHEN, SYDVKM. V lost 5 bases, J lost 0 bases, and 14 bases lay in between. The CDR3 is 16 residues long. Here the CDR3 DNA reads TGTGCCAGCAGTCCCGGGCTCACAAGAGCCAAAAACATTCAGTACTTC. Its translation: CASSPGLTRAKNIQYF.

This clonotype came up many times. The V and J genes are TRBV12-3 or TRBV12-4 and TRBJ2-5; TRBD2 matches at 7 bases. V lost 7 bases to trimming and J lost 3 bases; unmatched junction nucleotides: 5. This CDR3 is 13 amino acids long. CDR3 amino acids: CASNAGAKETQYF. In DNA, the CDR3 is TGTGCCAGCAATGCGGGAGCTAAAGAGACCCAGTACTTC.

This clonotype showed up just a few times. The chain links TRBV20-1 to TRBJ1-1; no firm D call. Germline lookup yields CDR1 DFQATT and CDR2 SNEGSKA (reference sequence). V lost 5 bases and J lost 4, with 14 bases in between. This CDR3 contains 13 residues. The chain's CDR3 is CSARRIMLTEAFF. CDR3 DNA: TGCAGTGCTCGTCGGATTATGCTCACTGAAGCTTTCTTT.

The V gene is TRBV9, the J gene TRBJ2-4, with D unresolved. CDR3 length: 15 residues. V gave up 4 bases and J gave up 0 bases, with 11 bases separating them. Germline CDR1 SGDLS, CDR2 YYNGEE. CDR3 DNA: TGTGCCAGCAGCCCGAGAGGTGGAGCCAAAAACATTCAGTACTTC. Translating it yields CASSPRGGAKNIQYF.

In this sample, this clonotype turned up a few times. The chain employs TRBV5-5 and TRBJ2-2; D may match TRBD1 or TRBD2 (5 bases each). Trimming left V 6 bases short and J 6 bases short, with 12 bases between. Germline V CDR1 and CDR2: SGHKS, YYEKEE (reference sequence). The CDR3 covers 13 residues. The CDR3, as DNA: TGTGCCAGCAAGGGACCGGTTCCCGGGGAGCTGTTTTTT. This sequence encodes CASKGPVPGELFF.

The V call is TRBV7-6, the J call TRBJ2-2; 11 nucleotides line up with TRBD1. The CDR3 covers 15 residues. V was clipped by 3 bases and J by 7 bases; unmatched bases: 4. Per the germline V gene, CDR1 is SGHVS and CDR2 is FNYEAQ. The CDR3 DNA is TGTGCCAGCAGCTTCGGACAGGGGGCGCACGGGGAGCTGTTTTTT. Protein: CASSFGQGAHGELFF.

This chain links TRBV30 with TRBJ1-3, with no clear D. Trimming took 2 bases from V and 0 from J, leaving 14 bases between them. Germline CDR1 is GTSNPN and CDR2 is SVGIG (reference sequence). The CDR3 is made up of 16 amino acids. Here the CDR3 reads CAWSWRVRRSGNTIYF. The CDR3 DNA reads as TGTGCCTGGAGTTGGCGGGTCCGTCGCTCTGGAAACACCATATATTTT.

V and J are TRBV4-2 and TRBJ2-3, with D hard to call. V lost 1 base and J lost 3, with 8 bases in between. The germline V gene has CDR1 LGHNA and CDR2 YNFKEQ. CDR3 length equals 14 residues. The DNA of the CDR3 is TGTGCCAGCAGCCAAGGGTCATGGACAGATACGCAGTATTTT. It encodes CASSQGSWTDTQYF.

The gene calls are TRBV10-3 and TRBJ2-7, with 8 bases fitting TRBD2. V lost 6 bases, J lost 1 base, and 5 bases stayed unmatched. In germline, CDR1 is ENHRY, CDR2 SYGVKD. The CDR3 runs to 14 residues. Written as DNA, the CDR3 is TGTGCCATCAGCGACAGCGGGGGATCCTACGAGCAGTACTTC. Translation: CAISDSGGSYEQYF.

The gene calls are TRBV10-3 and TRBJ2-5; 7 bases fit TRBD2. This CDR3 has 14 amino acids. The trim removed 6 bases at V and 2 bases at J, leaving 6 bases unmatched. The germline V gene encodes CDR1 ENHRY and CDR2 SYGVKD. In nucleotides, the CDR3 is TGTGCCATCAGGCGGGGGATAGGGCAAGAGACCCAGTACTTC. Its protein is CAIRRGIGQETQYF.

The chain's CDR3 is CSVRRGLEQYF. CDR3 bases: TGCAGCGTTCGCAGGGGACTCGAGCAGTACTTC. This chain connects TRBV29-1 to TRBJ2-7; D may match TRBD1 or TRBD2 (6 bases each). The CDR3 length is 11 residues. Trimming removed 5 bases from V and 6 bases from J, with 11 bases in between. Germline CDR1 SQVTM, CDR2 ANQGSEA.

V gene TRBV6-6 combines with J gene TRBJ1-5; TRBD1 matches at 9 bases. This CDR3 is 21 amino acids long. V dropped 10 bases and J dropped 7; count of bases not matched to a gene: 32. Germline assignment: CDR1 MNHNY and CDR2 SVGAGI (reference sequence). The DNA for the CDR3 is TGTGCCACCCTGACACCGTCCGGATGGGGTAGCCCGGGACAGGGATTACAGCCCCAGCATTTT. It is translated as CATLTPSGWGSPGQGLQPQHF.

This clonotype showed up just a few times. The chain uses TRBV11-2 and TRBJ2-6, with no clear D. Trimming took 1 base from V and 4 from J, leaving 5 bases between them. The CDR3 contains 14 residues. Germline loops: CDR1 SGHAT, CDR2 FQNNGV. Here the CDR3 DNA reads TGTGCCAGCAGCTTAGTGGCGGGGGCCAACGTCCTGACTTTC. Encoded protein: CASSLVAGANVLTF.

This chain's CDR3 is CASSPTGSFDEQYF. The DNA of the CDR3 is TGTGCCAGCAGCCCCACCGGGAGTTTCGACGAGCAGTACTTC. The chain joins TRBV25-1 to TRBJ2-7, with a possible D match to TRBD2 (6 bases). Germline CDR1 and CDR2: MGHDK and SYGVNS. V was cut by 6 bases and J by 5 bases, with 17 bases left in between. This CDR3 is built from 14 residues.

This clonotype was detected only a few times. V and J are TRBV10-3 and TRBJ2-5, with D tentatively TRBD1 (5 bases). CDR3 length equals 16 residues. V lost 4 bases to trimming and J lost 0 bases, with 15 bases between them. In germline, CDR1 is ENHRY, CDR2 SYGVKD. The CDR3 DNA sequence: TGTGCCATCAGTGGGAAATTGGGGCAGTACCAAGAGACCCAGTACTTC. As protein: CAISGKLGQYQETQYF.

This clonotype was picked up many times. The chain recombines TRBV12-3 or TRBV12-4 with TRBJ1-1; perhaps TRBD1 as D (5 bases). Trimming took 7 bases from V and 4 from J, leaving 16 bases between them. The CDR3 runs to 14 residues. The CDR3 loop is CASTPGRASTEAFF. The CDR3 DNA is TGTGCCAGCACGCCGGGCAGGGCGAGCACTGAAGCTTTCTTT.

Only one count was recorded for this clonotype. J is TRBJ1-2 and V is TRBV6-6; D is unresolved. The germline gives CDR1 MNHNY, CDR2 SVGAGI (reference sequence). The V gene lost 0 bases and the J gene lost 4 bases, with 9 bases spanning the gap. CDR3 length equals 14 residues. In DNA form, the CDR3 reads TGTGCCAGCAGTTACTCAGGAGCCGGCTATGGCTACACCTTC. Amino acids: CASSYSGAGYGYTF.

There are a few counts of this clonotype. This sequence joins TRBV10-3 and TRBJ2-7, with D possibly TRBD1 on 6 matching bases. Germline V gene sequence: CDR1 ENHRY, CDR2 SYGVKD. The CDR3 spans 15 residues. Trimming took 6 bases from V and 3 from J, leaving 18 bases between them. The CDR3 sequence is CAISDRKGHSYEQYF. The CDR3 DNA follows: TGTGCCATCAGCGACCGAAAGGGACACAGCTACGAGCAGTACTTC.

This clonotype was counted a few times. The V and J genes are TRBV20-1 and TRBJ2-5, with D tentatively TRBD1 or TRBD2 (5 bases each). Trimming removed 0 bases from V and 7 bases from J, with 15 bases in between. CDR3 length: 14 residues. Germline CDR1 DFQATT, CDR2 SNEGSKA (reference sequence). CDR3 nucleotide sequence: TGCAGTGCTAGAGATCCGAGGGGTTCGGGGACCCAGTACTTC. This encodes CSARDPRGSGTQYF.

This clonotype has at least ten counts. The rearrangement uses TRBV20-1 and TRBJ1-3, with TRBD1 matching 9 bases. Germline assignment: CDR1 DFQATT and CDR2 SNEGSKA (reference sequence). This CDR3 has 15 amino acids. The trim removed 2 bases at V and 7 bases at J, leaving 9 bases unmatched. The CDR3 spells CSARTAGTGTNTIYF. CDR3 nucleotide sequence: TGCAGTGCTAGAACGGCCGGGACAGGGACGAACACCATATATTTT.

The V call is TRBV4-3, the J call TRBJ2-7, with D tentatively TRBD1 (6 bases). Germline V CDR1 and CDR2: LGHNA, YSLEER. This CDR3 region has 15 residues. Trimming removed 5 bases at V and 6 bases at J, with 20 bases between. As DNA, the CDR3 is TGCGCCAGCAGCGGCAGCATGGGCAGGGGTGCCGAGCAGTACTTC. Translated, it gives CASSGSMGRGAEQYF.

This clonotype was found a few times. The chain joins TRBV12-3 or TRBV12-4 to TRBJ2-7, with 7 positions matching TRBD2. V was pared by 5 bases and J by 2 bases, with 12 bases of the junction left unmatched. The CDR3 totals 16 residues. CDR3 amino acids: CASSPQPETSTYEQYF. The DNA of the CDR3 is TGTGCCAGCAGTCCCCAACCCGAGACTAGCACCTACGAGCAGTACTTC.